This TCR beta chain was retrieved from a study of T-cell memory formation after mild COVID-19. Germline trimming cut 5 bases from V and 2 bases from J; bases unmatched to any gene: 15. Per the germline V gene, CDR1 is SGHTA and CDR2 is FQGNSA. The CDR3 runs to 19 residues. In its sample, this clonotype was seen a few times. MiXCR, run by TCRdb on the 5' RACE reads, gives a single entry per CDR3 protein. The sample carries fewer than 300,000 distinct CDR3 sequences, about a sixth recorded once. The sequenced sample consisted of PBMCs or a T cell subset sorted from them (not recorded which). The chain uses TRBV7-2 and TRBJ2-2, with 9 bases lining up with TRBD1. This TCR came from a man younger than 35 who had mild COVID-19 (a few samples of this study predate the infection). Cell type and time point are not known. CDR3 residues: CASSASPGTGRFNTGELFF. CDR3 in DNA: TGTGCCAGCAGCGCCTCACCGGGGACAGGGAGATTCAACACCGGGGAGCTGTTTTTT.